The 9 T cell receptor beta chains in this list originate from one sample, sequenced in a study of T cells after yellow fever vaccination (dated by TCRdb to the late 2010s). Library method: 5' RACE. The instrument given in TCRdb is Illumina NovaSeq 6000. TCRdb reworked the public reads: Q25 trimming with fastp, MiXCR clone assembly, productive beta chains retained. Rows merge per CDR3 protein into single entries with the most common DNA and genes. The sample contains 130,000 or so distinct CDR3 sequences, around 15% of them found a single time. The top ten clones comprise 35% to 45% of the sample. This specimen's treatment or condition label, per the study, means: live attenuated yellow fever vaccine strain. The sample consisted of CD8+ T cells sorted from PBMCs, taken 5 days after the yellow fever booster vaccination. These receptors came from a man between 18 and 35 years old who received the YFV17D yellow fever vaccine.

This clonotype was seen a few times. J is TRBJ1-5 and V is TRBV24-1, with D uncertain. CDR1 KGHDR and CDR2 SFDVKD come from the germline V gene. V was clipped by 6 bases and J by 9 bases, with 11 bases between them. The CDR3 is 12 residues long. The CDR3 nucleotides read TGTGCCACCAGTCTCCCGCCTCGGCCCCAGCATTTT. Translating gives CATSLPPRPQHF.

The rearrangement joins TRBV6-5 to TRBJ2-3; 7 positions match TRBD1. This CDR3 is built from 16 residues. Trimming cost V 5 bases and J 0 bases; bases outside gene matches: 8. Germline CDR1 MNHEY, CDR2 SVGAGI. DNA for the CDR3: TGTGCCAGCAGTAGGGACAGTTTTTTGAGCACAGATACGCAGTATTTT. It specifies CASSRDSFLSTDTQYF.

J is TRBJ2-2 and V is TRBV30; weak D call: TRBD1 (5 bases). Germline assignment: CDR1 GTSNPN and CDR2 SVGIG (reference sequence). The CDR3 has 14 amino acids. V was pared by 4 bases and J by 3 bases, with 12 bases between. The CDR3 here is CAWTRQLYTGELFF. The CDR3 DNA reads TGTGCCTGGACTAGACAGCTTTACACCGGGGAGCTGTTTTTT.

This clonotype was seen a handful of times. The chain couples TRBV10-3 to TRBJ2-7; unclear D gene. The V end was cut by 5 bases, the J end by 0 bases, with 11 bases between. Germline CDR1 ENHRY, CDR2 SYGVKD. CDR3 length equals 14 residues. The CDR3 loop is CAISTSAGSYEQYV. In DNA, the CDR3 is TGTGCCATCAGTACCTCCGCCGGCTCCTACGAGCAGTACGTC.

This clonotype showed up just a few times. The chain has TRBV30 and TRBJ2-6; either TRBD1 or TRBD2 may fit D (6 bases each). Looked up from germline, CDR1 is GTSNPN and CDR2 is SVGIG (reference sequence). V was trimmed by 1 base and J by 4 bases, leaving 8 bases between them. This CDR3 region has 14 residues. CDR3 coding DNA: TGTGCCTGGAGTGCGGGGGCCGGGGCCAACGTCCTGACTTTC. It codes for CAWSAGAGANVLTF.

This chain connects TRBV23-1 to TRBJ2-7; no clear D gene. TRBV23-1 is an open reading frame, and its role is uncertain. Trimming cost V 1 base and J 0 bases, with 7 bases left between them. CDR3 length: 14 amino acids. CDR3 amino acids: CASSQFCSSYEQYV. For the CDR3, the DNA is TGCGCCAGCAGTCAATTCTGTAGCTCCTACGAGCAGTACGTC.

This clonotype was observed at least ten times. The DNA for the CDR3 is TGTGCCAGCAGCTCCCCCGGCTCCCCGGGCCCAGATACGCAGTATTTT. This gives the protein CASSSPGSPGPDTQYF. V gene TRBV5-6 combines with J gene TRBJ2-3; the D is unclear. The CDR3 is made up of 16 amino acids. CDR1 is SGHDT, CDR2 YYEEEE, per germline. Deletions cut 3 bases from V and 4 bases from J, with 18 bases between.

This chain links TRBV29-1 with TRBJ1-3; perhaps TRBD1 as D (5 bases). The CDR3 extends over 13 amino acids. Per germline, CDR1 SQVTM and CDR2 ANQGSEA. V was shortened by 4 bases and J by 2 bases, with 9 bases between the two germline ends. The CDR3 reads CSVVGPAGNTIYF. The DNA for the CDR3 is TGCAGCGTTGTGGGGCCGGCTGGAAACACCATATATTTT.

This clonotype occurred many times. The DNA for the CDR3 is TGTGCCAGCAGCTTGGGAGGGGGCGAGCAGTACTTC. Encoded protein: CASSLGGGEQYF. The J gene is TRBJ2-7, the V gene TRBV5-6; perhaps TRBD1 as D (6 bases). V gave up 0 bases and J gave up 6 bases, with 7 bases separating them. The length of the CDR3 is 12 residues. Germline-derived CDR1 and CDR2 are SGHDT and YYEEEE.